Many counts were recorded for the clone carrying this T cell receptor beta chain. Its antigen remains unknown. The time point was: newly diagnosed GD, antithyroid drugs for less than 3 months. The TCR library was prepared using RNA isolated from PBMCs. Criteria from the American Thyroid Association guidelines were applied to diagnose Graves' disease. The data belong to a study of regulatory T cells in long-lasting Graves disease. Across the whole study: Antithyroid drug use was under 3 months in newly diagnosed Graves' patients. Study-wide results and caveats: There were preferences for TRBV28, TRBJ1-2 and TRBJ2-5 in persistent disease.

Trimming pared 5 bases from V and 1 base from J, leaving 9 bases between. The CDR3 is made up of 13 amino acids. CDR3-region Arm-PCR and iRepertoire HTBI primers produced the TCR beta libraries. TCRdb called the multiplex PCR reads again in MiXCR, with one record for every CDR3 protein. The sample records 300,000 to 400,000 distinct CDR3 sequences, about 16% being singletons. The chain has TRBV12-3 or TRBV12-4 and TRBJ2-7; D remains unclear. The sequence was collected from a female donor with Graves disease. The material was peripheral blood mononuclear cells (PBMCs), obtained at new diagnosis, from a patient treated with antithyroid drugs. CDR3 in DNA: TGTGCCAGCAGTGAGACTGAGTCCTACGAGCAGTACTTC. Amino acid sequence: CASSETESYEQYF.